What follows are 14 T cell receptor beta chains derived from one specimen sequenced in a study of T cells in localized non-small cell lung cancer. Method: immunoSEQ multiplex PCR; TCRdb's copy keeps in-frame clones and lacks some. Of roughly 33,000 clones detected, roughly 90% appear once; the ten largest clones hold around 4%. This sample comprised peripheral blood, obtained before any cancer treatment. The receptors were sampled from a woman aged 40 to 75 with stage I lung adenocarcinoma.

This clone showed up just a few times. V gene TRBV2 combines with J gene TRBJ1-6, with 10 bases that match TRBD1. After removal of 4 bases from V and 12 bases from J, the junction contained 9 bases not matched to a gene. The CDR3 runs to 15 residues. Per germline, CDR1 SNHLY and CDR2 FYNNEI. CDR3 coding DNA: TGTGCCAGCAGTGTTCCGGGGGACAGGGGAGGACCCCTCCACTTT. This translates into CASSVPGDRGGPLHF.

The gene calls are TRBV6-5 and TRBJ1-2; D is uncertain. CDR1 and CDR2 from the germline V gene are MNHEY and SVGAGI. The CDR3 runs 15 residues. The ends were cut back, 4 bases at V and 6 bases at J, with 18 bases in the middle. CDR3 DNA sequence: TGTGCCAGCAGTTTGCCGGGGTGGGGAGAGCATGGCTACACCTTC. Translated: CASSLPGWGEHGYTF.

CDR3 DNA: TGTGCCAGCAGCCAGACAGGGAACAACTATGGCTACACCTTC. This encodes CASSQTGNNYGYTF. The genes are TRBV5-5 and TRBJ1-2, with 7 bases aligning to TRBD1. J was trimmed by 2 bases and V by 4 bases; bases with no gene match: 5. In germline, CDR1 is SGHKS, CDR2 YYEKEE (reference sequence). The CDR3 runs to 14 residues. Complete variable domain (other parts from reference TRBV5-5 and TRBJ1-2): DAGVTQSPTHLIKTRGQQVTLRCSPISGHKSVSWYQQVLGQGPQFIFQYYEKEERGRGNFPDRFSARQFPNYSSELNVNALLLGDSALYLCASSQTGNNYGYTFGSGTRLTVV.

The CDR3 spells CASSFQQGSEQFF. CDR3 DNA: TGCGCCAGCAGCTTTCAACAGGGATCTGAGCAGTTCTTC. This chain uses TRBV5-1 with TRBJ2-1; tentatively, D is TRBD1 (6 bases). Deletions cut 2 bases from V and 9 bases from J, with 12 bases between. CDR1 and CDR2 (germline): SGHRS, YFSETQ. The CDR3 consists of 13 residues.

This chain connects TRBV18 to TRBJ1-5; D is ambiguous. This CDR3 has 12 amino acids. The germline V gene encodes CDR1 KGHSH and CDR2 LQKENI. Trimming removed 3 bases at V and 1 base at J, with 1 base between. The CDR3 sequence: CASSPSNQPQHF. Here the CDR3 DNA reads TGTGCCAGCTCACCGAGCAATCAGCCCCAGCATTTT.

This chain uses TRBV5-4 with TRBJ1-1, with D unresolved. Trimming shortened V by 1 base and J by 0 bases, and 13 bases separated the two germline ends. In germline, CDR1 is SGHNT, CDR2 YYREEE (reference sequence). The CDR3 is 16 amino acids. CDR3 nucleotides: TGTGCCAGCAGCTTGTCGGCAGGCGGGATGAACACTGAAGCTTTCTTT. Its protein product is CASSLSAGGMNTEAFF.

The chain links TRBV7-9 to TRBJ2-1; D is undetermined. With 7 bases removed from V and 6 bases from J, the gap between germline ends came to 1 base. The CDR3 spans 9 residues. Germline CDR1 is SEHNR and CDR2 is FQNEAQ (reference sequence). CDR3 nucleotide sequence: TGTGCCAGCACCAATGAGCAGTTCTTC. Encoded protein: CASTNEQFF.

This clone was counted once. V and J are TRBV7-9 and TRBJ1-1; 7 bases are a match to TRBD1. Per the germline V gene, CDR1 is SEHNR and CDR2 is FQNEAQ (reference sequence). The J segment lost 1 base and the V segment lost 5 bases, leaving 4 bases of the junction unmatched. The CDR3 runs 14 residues. The CDR3 sequence is CASSARTGNTEAFF. The CDR3 region has the DNA TGTGCCAGCAGCGCCCGGACAGGGAACACTGAAGCTTTCTTT.

This chain links TRBV5-6 with TRBJ1-1; no clear D. Germline V gene sequence: CDR1 SGHDT, CDR2 YYEEEE. This CDR3 is built from 12 residues. V was clipped by 0 bases and J by 7 bases, with 7 bases between them. CDR3: CASSLGVLEAFF. The CDR3 DNA reads as TGTGCCAGCAGCTTGGGGGTACTTGAAGCTTTCTTT.

The rearrangement uses TRBV7-6 and TRBJ2-7; D perhaps matches TRBD1 (6 bases). V lost 3 bases to trimming and J lost 2 bases, with 17 bases between them. The CDR3 has 16 amino acids. Germline loops: CDR1 SGHVS, CDR2 FNYEAQ. CDR3 amino acids: CASSFLGTGTTYEQYF. In nucleotides, the CDR3 is TGTGCCAGCAGCTTCCTGGGTACAGGGACAACCTACGAGCAGTACTTC.

The V call is TRBV10-1, the J call TRBJ1-2, with 7 bases identical to TRBD1. This CDR3 is 16 amino acids long. CDR1 and CDR2 from the germline V gene are WNHNN and SYGVQD (reference sequence). The V and J ends lost 7 bases and 0 bases, in that order; junction bases with no gene match: 11. The CDR3 sequence: CASTRDSQPANYGYTF. The CDR3 DNA reads TGCGCCAGCACCCGGGACAGCCAACCCGCTAACTATGGCTACACCTTC.

This clone was counted a single time. The chain is built from TRBV7-9 and TRBJ2-5; D gene uncertain. There are 15 residues in the CDR3. The germline V gene has CDR1 SEHNR and CDR2 FQNEAQ (reference sequence). V shed 2 bases and J shed 4 bases, with 14 bases lying between them. CDR3 coding DNA: TGTGCCAGCAGCTTATCTTCGGGTTCTGGAGAGACCCAGTACTTC. It encodes CASSLSSGSGETQYF.

This chain connects TRBV7-3 to TRBJ2-7; weak D call: TRBD1 (6 bases). Trimming cost V 0 bases and J 3 bases, with 6 bases left between them. Per germline, CDR1 SGHTA and CDR2 FQGTGA. The CDR3 totals 13 residues. The CDR3 sequence is CASSLTGGYEQYF. The CDR3, as DNA: TGTGCCAGCAGCTTAACAGGGGGCTACGAGCAGTACTTC.

DNA of the CDR3: TGTGCCAGCAGCTTAGGCTACAGGAACACTGAAGCTTTCTTT. It yields the protein CASSLGYRNTEAFF. This chain links TRBV7-2 with TRBJ1-1; D unresolved. The V end was cut by 1 base, the J end by 1 base, with 7 bases between. Germline loops: CDR1 SGHTA, CDR2 FQGNSA. The CDR3 covers 14 residues.